This is a list of T cell receptor beta chains from one sample in a study of T cells expressing NK-cell markers. TCRdb re-called the 5' RACE reads; one entry per CDR3 protein, DNA not given. The sample has a few hundred thousand distinct CDR3 sequences. Sequencing input: blood T cells: a sorted CD56 or NKG2C T cell subset, CD4+ or CD8+ T cells, or bulk PBMC T cells (not recorded which). These receptors originate from a man between 18 and 69 years old in good health. CDR3s include the opening cysteine and the closing phenylalanine or tryptophan.

CDR3aa,v_gene,j_gene
CASSLFDGGELFF,TRBV5-1,TRBJ2-2
CSARGGGQIYGYTF,TRBV20-1,TRBJ1-2
CSARRRGGRGEQFF,TRBV20-1,TRBJ2-1
CASSLEGRISTDTQYF,TRBV7-3,TRBJ2-3
CASSLVGVSGSGANVLTF,TRBV5-5,TRBJ2-6
CASSPTSGGNSPLHF,TRBV3-1,TRBJ1-6
CASRGGTNTEAFF,TRBV7-9,TRBJ1-1
CASSLVGTGPYEQYF,TRBV7-3,TRBJ2-7
CASSTRAGGRLETQYF,TRBV19,TRBJ2-5
CASSLTGTVGAEAFF,TRBV5-1,TRBJ1-1
CASKPSLGSGANVLTF,TRBV4-1,TRBJ2-6
CASRSGQTRRYNSPLHF,TRBV25-1,TRBJ1-6
CATSDFWAGETGKADNEQFF,TRBV24-1,TRBJ2-1
CASSLGNTIYF,TRBV7-9,TRBJ1-3
CASNRGGRNEQFF,TRBV12-3/TRBV12-4,TRBJ2-1
CASYSGSLVEETQYF,TRBV7-2,TRBJ2-5
CASSTEVSRDYGYTF,TRBV18,TRBJ1-2
CASSLSTGKLGEQYF,TRBV7-9,TRBJ2-7
CASSRFRDVRRPPYEQYF,TRBV3-1,TRBJ2-7
CSARDYRENTEAFF,TRBV20-1,TRBJ1-1
CAISVRQGIADTQYF,TRBV10-3,TRBJ2-3
CASSYSRRITGELFF,TRBV6-5,TRBJ2-2
CASRLRVYTEAFF,TRBV2,TRBJ1-1
CASSHYGTSGGTYNEQFF,TRBV4-2,TRBJ2-1
CASSLAQGLRSTDTQYF,TRBV5-1,TRBJ2-3
CAIRGLAGGHEQYF,TRBV10-3,TRBJ2-7
CASSKPEGETQYF,TRBV6-1,TRBJ2-5
CASSPTGAHYGYTF,TRBV5-1,TRBJ1-2
CASKPPLRRDEQFF,TRBV27,TRBJ2-1
CASSHNRVGQSEQFF,TRBV5-1,TRBJ2-1
CASSQGGKNIQYF,TRBV6-4,TRBJ2-4
CASSPQTLAGGEQFF,TRBV9,TRBJ2-1
CASSYSRDRSSEQYF,TRBV27,TRBJ2-7
CASSTPEGMVGANVLTF,TRBV7-6,TRBJ2-6
CASQLKRIRGTEAFF,TRBV6-5,TRBJ1-1
CSVDTGETDTQYF,TRBV29-1,TRBJ2-3
CASSLGGGRISYEQYF,TRBV7-9,TRBJ2-7
CASSIGRGNYEQYF,TRBV14,TRBJ2-7
CASSPQGYSSYNEQFF,TRBV18,TRBJ2-1
CASSYDRGRYEKLFF,TRBV18,TRBJ1-4